This T cell receptor (beta chain) emerged from a study of T-cell memory formation after mild COVID-19. Study-level background: TCR clusters largely stayed donor specific. Study outcomes and limitations: Clones that shrank (day 15 to 85) were balanced CD4/CD8, whereas later expanders leaned CD4+.

This clonotype was counted a few times. Its matching antigen is unknown. Each CDR3 protein gets one entry after TCRdb re-called the 5' RACE reads with MiXCR. Seen here are around 110,000 distinct CDR3 sequences, about a sixth observed once, and the top ten hold 28%. There are 15 residues in the CDR3. Between the trimmed V and J ends, which lost 5 bases and 5 bases, there was a span of 18 bases. V usage is TRBV12-3 or TRBV12-4 and J usage is TRBJ1-2; TRBD1 might be the D (5 bases). The sample comprised PBMCs or a T cell subset sorted from them (not recorded which). This sequence originates from an adult woman who had mild COVID-19 (a few samples of this study predate the infection). Cell type and time point are not known. The DNA of the CDR3 is TGTGCCAGCAGTCCGGACACCGGACGGCGATATGGCTACACCTTC. This sequence encodes CASSPDTGRRYGYTF.